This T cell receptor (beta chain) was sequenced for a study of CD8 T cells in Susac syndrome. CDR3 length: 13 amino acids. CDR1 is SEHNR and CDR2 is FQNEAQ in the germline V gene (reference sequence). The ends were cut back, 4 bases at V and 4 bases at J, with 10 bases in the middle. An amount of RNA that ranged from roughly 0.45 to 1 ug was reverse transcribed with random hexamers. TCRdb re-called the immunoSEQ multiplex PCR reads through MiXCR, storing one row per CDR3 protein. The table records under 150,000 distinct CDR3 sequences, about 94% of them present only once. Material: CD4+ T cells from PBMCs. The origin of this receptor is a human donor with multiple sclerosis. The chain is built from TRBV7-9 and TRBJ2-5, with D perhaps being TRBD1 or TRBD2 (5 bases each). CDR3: CASSSYGGETQYF. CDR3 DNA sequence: TGTGCCAGCAGCTCATATGGGGGAGAGACCCAGTACTTC.